The 15 T cell receptor beta chains given below trace back to one sample, sequenced in a study of identical twins. TCRdb independently ran MiXCR on the 5' RACE reads; one entry per CDR3 protein. The table includes about 240,000 distinct CDR3 sequences, roughly 13% detected once. These records were also assigned to another study, of yellow fever vaccine responses in identical twins.

The sequenced material came from memory (CD45RO+) T cells sorted from blood. Receptors were obtained from a woman under 30 in good health.

This sequence joins TRBV5-6 and TRBJ2-4, with D hard to call. In germline, CDR1 is SGHDT, CDR2 YYEEEE. This CDR3 is built from 16 residues. V lost 4 bases, J lost 6 bases, and 20 bases lay in between. CDR3 in DNA: TGTGCCAGCAGCAGGCCAGGACGAGATAGTATAAACATTCAGTACTTC. Translation: CASSRPGRDSINIQYF. Based on the CDR3 plus reference TRBV5-6 and TRBJ2-4, the full variable domain is DAGVTQSPTHLIKTRGQQVTLRCSPKSGHDTVSWYQQALGQGPQFIFQYYEEEERQRGNFPDRFSGHQFPNYSSELNVNALLLGDSALYLCASSRPGRDSINIQYFGAGTRLSVL.

The rearrangement links TRBV29-1 to TRBJ2-1; 12 bases line up with TRBD2. This CDR3 has 13 residues. Germline values: CDR1 SQVTM, CDR2 ANQGSEA. The V segment lost 1 base and the J segment 10 bases; nucleotides outside the gene matches: 2. CDR3 nucleotides: TGCAGCGTTGAAGGACTAGCGGGAGTAGAGCAGTTCTTC. Protein: CSVEGLAGVEQFF.

This clonotype occurred many times. This chain links TRBV5-1 with TRBJ2-6; no clear D gene. The CDR3 is 12 residues long. The V end lost 8 bases, the J end lost 0 bases, and 3 bases lay between the germline ends. The germline CDR1 and CDR2 sequences are SGHRS and YFSETQ. The CDR3 region is CASNSGANVLTF. The CDR3 region has the DNA TGCGCCAGTAACTCTGGGGCCAACGTCCTGACTTTC.

This clonotype has a count of ten or more. V and J are TRBV27 and TRBJ2-1; 9 bases are a match to TRBD1. The CDR3 loop spans 15 amino acids. The V gene end was trimmed by 8 bases and the J gene end by 2 bases; junction bases not matched to a gene: 7. The germline V gene encodes CDR1 MNHEY and CDR2 SMNVEV (reference sequence). In nucleotides, the CDR3 is TGTGCCAGCCGTGGGACAGGGTTTACCTACAATGAGCAGTTCTTC. Translating gives CASRGTGFTYNEQFF.

The count of this clonotype is one. V is TRBV4-1 and J is TRBJ2-7; D is possibly TRBD1 or TRBD2 (6 bases each). Germline V gene data show CDR1 as MGHRA and CDR2 as YSYEKL. V was cut by 3 bases and J by 2 bases, with 14 bases left in between. This CDR3 has 15 residues. In nucleotides, the CDR3 is TGCGCCAGCAGCCATGAGGGGGGCACCCCCTACGAGCAGTACTTC. Translating it yields CASSHEGGTPYEQYF.

The chain is built from TRBV4-1 and TRBJ2-7; tentative D call: TRBD1 (5 bases). CDR1 MGHRA and CDR2 YSYEKL come from the germline V gene. The V gene lost 0 bases and the J gene lost 2 bases, with 14 bases spanning the gap. The CDR3 contains 16 residues. CDR3 residues: CASSQDRVGSTYEQYF. CDR3 nucleotides: TGCGCCAGCAGCCAAGACAGGGTGGGTTCCACCTACGAGCAGTACTTC.

This clonotype turned up a few times. The chain employs TRBV5-1 and TRBJ2-2, with D uncertain. The germline CDR1 and CDR2 sequences are SGHRS and YFSETQ. CDR3 length equals 14 residues. V was clipped by 4 bases and J by 4 bases, with 11 bases between them. As DNA, the CDR3 is TGCGCCAGCAGCGCCGACAAGGGCACCGGGGAGCTGTTTTTT. It specifies CASSADKGTGELFF.

This clonotype has at least ten counts. The chain uses TRBV15 and TRBJ2-2; D unclear. The germline V gene has CDR1 LNHNV and CDR2 YYDKDF (reference sequence). The CDR3 runs 19 residues. V was trimmed by 1 base and J by 4 bases, leaving 22 bases between them. CDR3 protein: CATSRVDALGKVRTGELFF. CDR3 nucleotides: TGTGCCACCAGCAGAGTCGACGCTCTTGGAAAGGTGCGCACCGGGGAGCTGTTTTTT.

This clonotype occurred a few times. V is TRBV6-5 and J is TRBJ2-7, with a tentative D call TRBD1 (5 bases). Trimming pared 2 bases from V and 2 bases from J, leaving 7 bases between. Germline CDR1 and CDR2: MNHEY and SVGAGI. The CDR3 extends over 13 amino acids. CDR3 residues: CASSYVQAYEQYF. CDR3 coding DNA: TGTGCCAGCAGTTACGTACAGGCCTACGAGCAGTACTTC.

The genes are TRBV19 and TRBJ1-2; 7 nucleotides agree with TRBD1. V shed 9 bases and J 7 bases; nucleotides not matched to a gene: 11. The CDR3 contains 13 residues. Germline CDR1 and CDR2: LNHDA and SQIVND (reference sequence). CDR3 loop: CASNHRGQAGYTF. Written as DNA, the CDR3 is TGTGCCAGCAACCACAGGGGTCAGGCTGGCTACACCTTC.

Details on this clonotype: A much larger clone differs from this one at a single base, so this may be a read error. The chain joins TRBV3-1 to TRBJ2-5; 10 bases align to TRBD1. Looked up from germline, CDR1 is LGHDT and CDR2 is YNNKEL (reference sequence). This CDR3 has 15 residues. Written as DNA, the CDR3 is TGTGCCAGCAGTCCAATGACAGGGGGCACAGAGACCCGGTACTTC. Residues: CASSPMTGGTETRYF.

This clonotype has a handful of counts. The chain employs TRBV6-1 and TRBJ2-5; maybe TRBD1 (5 bases). Germline values: CDR1 MNHNS, CDR2 SASEGT. V dropped 6 bases and J dropped 4 bases, with 12 bases sitting between them. This CDR3 comprises 13 residues. The CDR3 DNA is TGTGCCAGCAGCCGACAGTTGCGAGAGACCCAGTACTTC. Its protein is CASSRQLRETQYF.

In its sample, this clonotype was seen a few times. This sequence joins TRBV21-1 and TRBJ2-1; the table's D call TRBD1 went unverified against the DNA. TRBV21-1 corresponds to a pseudogene. The CDR3 is made up of 15 amino acids. This chain's CDR3 is CASSKVRRGNNEQFF. The CDR3 bases are TGTGCCAGCAGCAAAGTTCGCAGGGGCAACAATGAGCAGTTCTTC.

This clonotype occurred many times. The chain links TRBV18 to TRBJ2-1; no definite D call. In germline, CDR1 is KGHSH, CDR2 LQKENI. V lost 0 bases and J 4 bases, leaving 4 bases between the germline ends. The CDR3 is made up of 13 amino acids. The CDR3 is CASSPPTYNEQFF. The CDR3 coding sequence is TGTGCCAGCTCACCACCCACTTACAATGAGCAGTTCTTC. Combining the CDR3 with reference TRBV18 and TRBJ2-1 gives the whole variable domain NAGVMQNPRHLVRRRGQEARLRCSPMKGHSHVYWYRQLPEEGLKFMVYLQKENIIDESGMPKERFSAEFPKEGPSILRIQQVVRGDSAAYFCASSPPTYNEQFFGPGTRLTVL.

V usage is TRBV5-1 and J usage is TRBJ2-3; 9 bases fit TRBD2. CDR1 is SGHRS, CDR2 YFSETQ, per germline. This CDR3 is built from 21 residues. V gave up 1 base and J gave up 2 bases; unmatched junction bases: 20. CDR3 in amino acids: CASSLFNRGSVSGGPTDTQYF. The CDR3, as DNA: TGCGCCAGCAGCTTGTTTAATCGTGGGAGCGTAAGCGGGGGGCCCACAGATACGCAGTATTTT. Based on the CDR3 plus reference TRBV5-1 and TRBJ2-3, the full variable domain is KAGVTQTPRYLIKTRGQQVTLSCSPISGHRSVSWYQQTPGQGLQFLFEYFSETQRNKGNFPGRFSGRQFSNSRSEMNVSTLELGDSALYLCASSLFNRGSVSGGPTDTQYFGPGTRLTVL.